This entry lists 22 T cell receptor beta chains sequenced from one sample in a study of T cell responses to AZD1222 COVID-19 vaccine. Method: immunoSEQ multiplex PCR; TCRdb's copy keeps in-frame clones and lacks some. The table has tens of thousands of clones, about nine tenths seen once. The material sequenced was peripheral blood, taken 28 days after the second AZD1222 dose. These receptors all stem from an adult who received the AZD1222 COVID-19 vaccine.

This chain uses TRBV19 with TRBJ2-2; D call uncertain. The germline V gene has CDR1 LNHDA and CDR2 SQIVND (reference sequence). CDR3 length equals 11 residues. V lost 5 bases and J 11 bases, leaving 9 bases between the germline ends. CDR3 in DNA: TGTGCCAGTAGTGCCCGAAGAGAGCTGTTTTTT. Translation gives CASSARRELFF.

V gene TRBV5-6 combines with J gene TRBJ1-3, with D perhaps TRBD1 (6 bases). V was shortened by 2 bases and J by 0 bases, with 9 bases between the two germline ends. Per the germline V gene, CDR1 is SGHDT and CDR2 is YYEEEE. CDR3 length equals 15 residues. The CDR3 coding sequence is TGTGCCAGCAGCTTCACAGGGAACTCTGGAAACACCATATATTTT. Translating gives CASSFTGNSGNTIYF.

The chain's CDR3 is CASSPRQRETQYF. CDR3 DNA: TGTGCCAGCAGCCCCAGACAGAGGGAGACCCAGTACTTC. The rearrangement uses TRBV9 and TRBJ2-5; tentatively, D is TRBD1 (5 bases). The germline gives CDR1 SGDLS, CDR2 YYNGEE. V was cut by 4 bases and J by 5 bases, with 12 bases left in between. The CDR3 totals 13 residues.

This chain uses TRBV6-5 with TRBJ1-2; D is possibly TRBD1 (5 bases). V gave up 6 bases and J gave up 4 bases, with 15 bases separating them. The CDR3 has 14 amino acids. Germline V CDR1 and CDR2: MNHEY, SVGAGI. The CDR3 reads CASSQTTVAYGYTF. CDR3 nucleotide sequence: TGTGCCAGCAGCCAAACGACAGTAGCCTATGGCTACACCTTC.

The CDR3 loop reads CASSLGQLNTEAFF. The CDR3, as DNA: TGTGCCAGTAGTTTAGGACAGCTGAACACTGAAGCTTTCTTT. The rearrangement joins TRBV19 to TRBJ1-1, with a possible D match to TRBD1 (6 bases). Germline V CDR1 and CDR2: LNHDA, SQIVND (reference sequence). The V and J ends lost 5 bases and 0 bases respectively, with 10 bases between them. The CDR3 is made up of 14 amino acids.

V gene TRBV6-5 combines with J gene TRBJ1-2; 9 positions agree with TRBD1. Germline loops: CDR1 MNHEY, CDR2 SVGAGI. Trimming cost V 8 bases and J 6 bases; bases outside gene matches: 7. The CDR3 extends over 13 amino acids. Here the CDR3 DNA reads TGTGCCAGCGGCCGGGACAGGGTCGATGGCTACACCTTC. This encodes CASGRDRVDGYTF.

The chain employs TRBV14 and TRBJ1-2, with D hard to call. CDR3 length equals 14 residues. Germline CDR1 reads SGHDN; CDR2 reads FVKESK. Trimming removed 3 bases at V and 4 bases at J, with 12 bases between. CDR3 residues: CASSQAGSAYGYTF. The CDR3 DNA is TGTGCCAGCAGCCAGGCCGGCTCGGCCTATGGCTACACCTTC.

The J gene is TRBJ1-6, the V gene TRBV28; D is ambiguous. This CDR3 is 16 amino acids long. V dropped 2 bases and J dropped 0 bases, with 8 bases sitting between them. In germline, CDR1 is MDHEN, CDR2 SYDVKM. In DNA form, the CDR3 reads TGTGCCAGCAGTTTACCCCTGGACTCCTATAATTCACCCCTCCACTTT. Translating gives CASSLPLDSYNSPLHF.

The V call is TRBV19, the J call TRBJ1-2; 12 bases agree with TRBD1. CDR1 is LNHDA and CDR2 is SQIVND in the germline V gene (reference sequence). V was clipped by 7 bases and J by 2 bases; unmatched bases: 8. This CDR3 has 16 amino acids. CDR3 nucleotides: TGTGCCAGTACCTCGGGACAGGGGGCTGGGAACTATGGCTACACCTTC. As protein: CASTSGQGAGNYGYTF.

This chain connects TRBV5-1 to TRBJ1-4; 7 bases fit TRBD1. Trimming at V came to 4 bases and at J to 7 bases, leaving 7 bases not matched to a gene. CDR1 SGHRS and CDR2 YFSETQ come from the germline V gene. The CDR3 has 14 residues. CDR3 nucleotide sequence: TGCGCCAGCAGCGAAGGACAGGCGGGTGAAAAACTGTTTTTT. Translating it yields CASSEGQAGEKLFF.

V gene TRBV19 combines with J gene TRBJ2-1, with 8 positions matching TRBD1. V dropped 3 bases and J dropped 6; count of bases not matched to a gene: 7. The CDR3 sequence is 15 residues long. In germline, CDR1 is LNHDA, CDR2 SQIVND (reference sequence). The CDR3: CASSIKSGGRNEQFF. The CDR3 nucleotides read TGTGCCAGTAGTATCAAGTCAGGGGGCCGCAATGAGCAGTTCTTC.

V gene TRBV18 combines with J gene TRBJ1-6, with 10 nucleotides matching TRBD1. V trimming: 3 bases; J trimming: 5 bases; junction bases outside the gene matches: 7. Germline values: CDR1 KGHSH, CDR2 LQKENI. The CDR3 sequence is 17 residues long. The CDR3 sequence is CASSPTGTGVDNSPLHF. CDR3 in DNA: TGTGCCAGCTCACCTACCGGGACAGGGGTCGATAATTCACCCCTCCACTTT.

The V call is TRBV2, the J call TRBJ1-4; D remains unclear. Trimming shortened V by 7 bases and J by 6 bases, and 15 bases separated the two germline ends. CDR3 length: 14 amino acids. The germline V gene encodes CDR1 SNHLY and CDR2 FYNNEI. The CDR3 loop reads CASKLEGSDEKLFF. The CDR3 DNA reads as TGTGCCAGCAAACTGGAAGGCTCTGATGAAAAACTGTTTTTT.

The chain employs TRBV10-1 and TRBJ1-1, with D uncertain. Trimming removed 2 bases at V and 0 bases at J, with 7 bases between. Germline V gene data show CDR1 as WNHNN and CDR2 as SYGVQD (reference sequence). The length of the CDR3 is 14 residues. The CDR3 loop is CASSERRMNTEAFF. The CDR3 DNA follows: TGCGCCAGCAGTGAGAGAAGAATGAACACTGAAGCTTTCTTT.

CDR3: CASSVSSGTPGNTIYF. The CDR3 nucleotides are TGTGCCAGCAGCGTGAGCTCCGGGACGCCTGGAAACACCATATATTTT. This chain links TRBV9 with TRBJ1-3; D is perhaps TRBD1 (5 bases). Between the trimmed V and J ends, which lost 2 bases and 2 bases, there was a span of 14 bases. Germline values: CDR1 SGDLS, CDR2 YYNGEE. CDR3 length: 16 residues. The full variable domain, its missing parts supplied by reference TRBV9 and TRBJ1-3, is DSGVTQTPKHLITATGQRVTLRCSPRSGDLSVYWYQQSLDQGLQFLIQYYNGEERAKGNILERFSAQQFPDLHSELNLSSLELGDSALYFCASSVSSGTPGNTIYFGEGSWLTVV.

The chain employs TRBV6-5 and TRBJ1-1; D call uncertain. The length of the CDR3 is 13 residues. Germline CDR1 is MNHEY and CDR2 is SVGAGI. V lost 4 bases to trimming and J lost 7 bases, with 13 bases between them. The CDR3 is CASSLQVTGEAFF. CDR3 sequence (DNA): TGTGCCAGCAGTTTACAAGTGACGGGTGAAGCTTTCTTT.

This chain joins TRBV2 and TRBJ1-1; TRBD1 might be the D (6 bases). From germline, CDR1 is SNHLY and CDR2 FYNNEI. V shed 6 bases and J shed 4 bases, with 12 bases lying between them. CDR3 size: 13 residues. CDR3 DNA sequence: TGTGCCAGCAGACTACAGGGTCGCACTGAAGCTTTCTTT. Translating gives CASRLQGRTEAFF. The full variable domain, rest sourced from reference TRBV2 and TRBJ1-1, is EPEVTQTPSHQVTQMGQEVILRCVPISNHLYFYWYRQILGQKVEFLVSFYNNEISEKSEIFDDQFSVERPDGSNFTLKIRSTKLEDSAMYFCASRLQGRTEAFFGQGTRLTVV.

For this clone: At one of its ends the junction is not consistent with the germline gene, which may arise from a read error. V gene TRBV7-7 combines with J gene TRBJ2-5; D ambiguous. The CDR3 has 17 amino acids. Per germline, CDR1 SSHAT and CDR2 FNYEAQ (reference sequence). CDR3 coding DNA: TGTGCTAGCAGCTTAGCTTACGGTAGAACTGGAAAAGAGACCCAGTACTTC. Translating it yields CASSLAYGRTGKETQYF. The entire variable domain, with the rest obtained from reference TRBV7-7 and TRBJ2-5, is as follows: GAGVSQSPRYKVTKRGQDVTLRCDPISSHATLYWYQQALGQGPEFLTYFNYEAQPDKSGLPSDRFSAERPEGSISTLTIQRTEQRDSAMYRCASSLAYGRTGKETQYFGPGTRLLVL.

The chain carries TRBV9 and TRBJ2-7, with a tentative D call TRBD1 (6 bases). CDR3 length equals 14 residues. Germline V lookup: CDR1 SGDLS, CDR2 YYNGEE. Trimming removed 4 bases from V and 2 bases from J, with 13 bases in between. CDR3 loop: CASSNGRGTYEQYF. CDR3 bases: TGTGCCAGCAGCAACGGCAGGGGTACCTACGAGCAGTACTTC.

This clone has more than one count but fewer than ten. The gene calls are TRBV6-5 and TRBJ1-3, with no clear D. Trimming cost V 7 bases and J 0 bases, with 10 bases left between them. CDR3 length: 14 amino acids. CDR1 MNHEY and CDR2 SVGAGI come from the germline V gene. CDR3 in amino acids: CASKEVSSGNTIYF. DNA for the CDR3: TGTGCCAGCAAGGAGGTTTCCTCTGGAAACACCATATATTTT.

This CDR3 reads CASSSGWDRGYEQYF. In nucleotides, the CDR3 is TGTGCCAGCAGCTCGGGATGGGACAGGGGCTACGAGCAGTACTTC. The V gene is TRBV11-2, the J gene TRBJ2-7, with 10 bases lining up with TRBD1. CDR1 and CDR2 (germline): SGHAT, FQNNGV. The CDR3 is made up of 15 amino acids. V trimming: 4 bases; J trimming: 3 bases; junction bases outside the gene matches: 6. The entire variable domain, with the rest obtained from reference TRBV11-2 and TRBJ2-7, is as follows: EAGVAQSPRYKIIEKRQSVAFWCNPISGHATLYWYQQILGQGPKLLIQFQNNGVVDDSQLPKDRFSAERLKGVDSTLKIQPAKLEDSAVYLCASSSGWDRGYEQYFGPGTRLTVT.

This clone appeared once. The CDR3 DNA is TGTGCCAGCAGTCCTAGGGGACGTACTGAAGCTTTCTTT. Translated, it gives CASSPRGRTEAFF. The chain joins TRBV27 to TRBJ1-1; possibly TRBD1 for D (5 bases). Deletions cut 5 bases from V and 5 bases from J, with 12 bases between. CDR1 and CDR2 from the germline V gene are MNHEY and SMNVEV (reference sequence). The CDR3 runs to 13 residues.